The 26 T cell receptor beta chains below were found in one sample sequenced in a study of identical twins. One entry per CDR3 protein results from TCRdb running MiXCR on the 5' RACE reads. The sample shows about 690,000 distinct CDR3 sequences, less than 7% of them seen only once. Sequenced: naive T cells sorted from blood. These receptors were taken from a man aged 18 to 30 in good health.

This clonotype was observed at least ten times. The genes are TRBV6-6 and TRBJ2-1; 8 nucleotides line up with TRBD1. The CDR3 length is 13 residues. Germline lookup yields CDR1 MNHNY and CDR2 SVGAGI (reference sequence). Unmatched junction bases numbered 5, after V lost 7 bases and J lost 6 bases. The CDR3 spells CASTPGQVNEQFF. For the CDR3, the DNA is TGTGCCAGCACTCCGGGACAGGTCAATGAGCAGTTCTTC.

V usage is TRBV24-1 and J usage is TRBJ2-1; D call uncertain. This CDR3 has 14 residues. V was clipped by 9 bases and J by 0 bases, with 11 bases between them. Germline V gene lookup returns CDR1 KGHDR and CDR2 SFDVKD. This CDR3 is CATRGTTSYNEQFF. The CDR3 DNA sequence: TGTGCCACCCGAGGAACCACCTCCTACAATGAGCAGTTCTTC.

This clonotype was seen only a few times. CDR3: CASSPQLQGGNTGELFF. Here the CDR3 DNA reads TGTGCCAGCAGCCCTCAGCTACAGGGGGGGAACACCGGGGAGCTGTTTTTT. The chain joins TRBV7-7 to TRBJ2-2; 8 bases align to TRBD1. This CDR3 comprises 17 residues. Germline V gene lookup returns CDR1 SSHAT and CDR2 FNYEAQ (reference sequence). The V segment lost 5 bases and the J segment 1 base; nucleotides outside the gene matches: 9.

This clonotype was seen many times. The J gene is TRBJ2-1, the V gene TRBV27, with D perhaps assigned TRBD1 or TRBD2 (5 bases each). Germline values: CDR1 MNHEY, CDR2 SMNVEV (reference sequence). V was pared by 1 base and J by 0 bases, with 13 bases between. This CDR3 contains 17 residues. The CDR3 loop is CASSLFGDASSYNEQFF. DNA of the CDR3: TGTGCCAGCAGTTTATTTGGGGACGCGAGCTCCTACAATGAGCAGTTCTTC.

This clonotype appeared a few times. The rearrangement uses TRBV20-1 and TRBJ2-7; TRBD2 matches at 9 bases. Per the germline V gene, CDR1 is DFQATT and CDR2 is SNEGSKA (reference sequence). Trimming at V came to 4 bases and at J to 4 bases, leaving 5 bases not matched to a gene. The CDR3 has 13 amino acids. CDR3 in DNA: TGCAGTGCTATTACTAGCGGGCCTTACGAGCAGTACTTC. Translating it yields CSAITSGPYEQYF.

This clonotype was seen many times. The chain has TRBV29-1 and TRBJ2-3; D call uncertain. The CDR3 sequence is 15 residues long. The germline V gene has CDR1 SQVTM and CDR2 ANQGSEA. V dropped 1 base and J dropped 2 bases, with 13 bases sitting between them. The CDR3 nucleotides are TGCAGCGTTGAAGGTGGTGAAGGGAACACAGATACGCAGTATTTT. Protein sequence: CSVEGGEGNTDTQYF.

This clonotype has at least ten counts. The CDR3 protein is CSVVERAYQPQHF. The CDR3 coding sequence is TGCAGCGTTGTGGAGCGGGCTTATCAGCCCCAGCATTTT. This rearrangement joins TRBV29-1 to TRBJ1-5, with D unclear. Germline values: CDR1 SQVTM, CDR2 ANQGSEA. V shed 4 bases and J shed 5 bases, with 12 bases lying between them. The CDR3 consists of 13 residues.

The table lists this clonotype with many counts. The chain couples TRBV5-6 to TRBJ1-5; D is undetermined. The germline V and J ends were trimmed by 4 bases and 0 bases, with 8 bases remaining between them. The CDR3 has 14 residues. The germline CDR1 and CDR2 sequences are SGHDT and YYEEEE. CDR3 sequence reads: CASSIRDSNQPQHF. The CDR3 DNA sequence: TGTGCCAGCAGCATCCGGGATAGCAATCAGCCCCAGCATTTT.

This clonotype showed up just a few times. The chain joins TRBV15 to TRBJ2-7, with 7 positions matching TRBD2. The CDR3 has 16 amino acids. Germline values: CDR1 LNHNV, CDR2 YYDKDF (reference sequence). V gave up 5 bases and J gave up 7 bases; unmatched junction bases: 17. Here the CDR3 DNA reads TGTGCCACCAGCGAGAAAGCGCCCCAGCGGGAAGAAGAGCAGTACTTC. It is translated as CATSEKAPQREEEQYF.

This clonotype was seen a few times. The genes are TRBV12-3 or TRBV12-4 and TRBJ2-5, with D perhaps matching TRBD2 (5 bases). The CDR3 covers 17 residues. V lost 5 bases, J lost 3 bases, and 22 bases lay in between. DNA for the CDR3: TGTGCCAGCAGTCTACGCTGGTTGTTCGGAGGTGAAGAGACCCAGTACTTC. Protein product: CASSLRWLFGGEETQYF.

This clonotype was seen a handful of times. The V call is TRBV5-1, the J call TRBJ1-5, with D unclear. Germline V gene lookup returns CDR1 SGHRS and CDR2 YFSETQ. Deletions cut 0 bases from V and 2 bases from J, with 15 bases between. The CDR3 sequence is 17 residues long. The DNA of the CDR3 is TGCGCCAGCAGCTTGGGCCCAATTATAGAAGGCAATCAGCCCCAGCATTTT. As protein: CASSLGPIIEGNQPQHF.

The gene calls are TRBV6-5 and TRBJ2-6; 14 nucleotides align to TRBD2. The J segment lost 3 bases and the V segment lost 0 bases, leaving 4 bases of the junction unmatched. This CDR3 has 19 amino acids. Germline V lookup: CDR1 MNHEY, CDR2 SVGAGI. Here the CDR3 reads CASSYSTSGRAFGANVLTF. CDR3 DNA: TGTGCCAGCAGTTACTCGACTAGCGGGAGGGCCTTTGGGGCCAACGTCCTGACTTTC.

At least ten counts were recorded for this clonotype. The genes are TRBV6-5 and TRBJ1-6; TRBD1 is a possible D gene (5 bases). Between the trimmed V and J ends, which lost 2 bases and 9 bases, there was a span of 17 bases. The CDR3 has 16 amino acids. Germline V lookup: CDR1 MNHEY, CDR2 SVGAGI. In DNA, the CDR3 is TGTGCCAGCAGTTACGGGGGAATCCCCGGAAGTTCACCCCTCCACTTT. This sequence encodes CASSYGGIPGSSPLHF.

This clonotype was counted between two and nine times. J is TRBJ1-1 and V is TRBV7-6, with TRBD1 as a possible D gene (6 bases). The CDR3 is 14 residues long. Germline V gene sequence: CDR1 SGHVS, CDR2 FNYEAQ. V lost 5 bases and J 8 bases, leaving 18 bases between the germline ends. The CDR3 DNA reads TGTGCCAGCAGCCCGACAGGCTATACGACCGAAGCTTTCTTT. Its translation is CASSPTGYTTEAFF.

J is TRBJ2-2 and V is TRBV12-3 or TRBV12-4; 11 bases agree with TRBD2. The ends lost 10 bases at V and 1 base at J; junction bases unmatched: 2. The CDR3 has 14 residues. The CDR3 here is CATGLAGNTGELFF. In DNA form, the CDR3 reads TGTGCCACCGGACTAGCGGGGAACACCGGGGAGCTGTTTTTT.

The sample holds one count of this clonotype. This may come from a read error, since a much larger clone is one base off. The chain's CDR3 is CARTNTGTYNEQFF. The DNA for the CDR3 is TGCGCCAGGACCAATACAGGGACCTACAATGAGCAGTTCTTC. This sequence joins TRBV5-1 and TRBJ2-1; TRBD1 is a possible D gene (6 bases). In germline, CDR1 is SGHRS, CDR2 YFSETQ. The CDR3 length is 14 residues. Trimming pared 8 bases from V and 2 bases from J, leaving 14 bases between.

This clonotype has at least ten counts. The V call is TRBV20-1, the J call TRBJ2-5, with a possible D match to TRBD2 (6 bases). Per the germline V gene, CDR1 is DFQATT and CDR2 is SNEGSKA (reference sequence). The CDR3 runs 14 residues. With 2 bases removed from V and 4 bases from J, the gap between germline ends came to 14 bases. CDR3: CSARQTRKGETQYF. CDR3 bases: TGCAGTGCTAGACAGACTAGGAAAGGAGAGACCCAGTACTTC.

The genes are TRBV18 and TRBJ2-1; TRBD2 matches 7 bases. With V trimmed by 9 bases and J by 0 bases, 11 bases remained unmatched. The CDR3 runs to 16 residues. Germline CDR1 is KGHSH and CDR2 is LQKENI. CDR3 nucleotides: TGTGCCAGATCCCCGAGAGGGACTAACTCCTACAATGAGCAGTTCTTC. Protein product: CARSPRGTNSYNEQFF.

The table lists this clonotype with a few counts. The chain links TRBV6-5 to TRBJ2-1; D might be TRBD2 (5 bases). Trimming left V 4 bases short and J 10 bases short, with 8 bases between. Germline V gives CDR1 MNHEY, CDR2 SVGAGI. The CDR3 contains 11 residues. DNA for the CDR3: TGTGCCAGCAGTTTCCGGAGGGAGCAGTTCTTC. Amino acids: CASSFRREQFF.

This clonotype appeared a few times. The CDR3 region has the DNA TGTGCCAGCAGCTTGGCGGTCGGGATTGGACAGGCTGGCGCTTTCTTT. Protein product: CASSLAVGIGQAGAFF. V and J are TRBV5-6 and TRBJ1-1, with 7 bases fitting TRBD1. V trimming: 0 bases; J trimming: 11 bases; junction bases outside the gene matches: 16. This CDR3 comprises 16 residues. Germline assignment: CDR1 SGHDT and CDR2 YYEEEE.

V gene TRBV11-2 combines with J gene TRBJ2-7, with 9 nucleotides matching TRBD2. After removal of 5 bases from V and 0 bases from J, the junction contained 11 bases not matched to a gene. Per germline, CDR1 SGHAT and CDR2 FQNNGV. CDR3 length: 17 residues. CDR3 DNA sequence: TGTGCCAGCAGCACCCGGGGGACTAGCAGATACTCCTACGAGCAGTACGTC. Translation gives CASSTRGTSRYSYEQYV.

This clonotype has at least ten counts. V is TRBV11-2 and J is TRBJ1-1; D not certain. This CDR3 region has 14 residues. Between the trimmed V and J ends, which lost 0 bases and 1 base, there was a span of 6 bases. Looked up from germline, CDR1 is SGHAT and CDR2 is FQNNGV. This CDR3 is CASSLEYANTEAFF. DNA for the CDR3: TGTGCCAGCAGCTTAGAATATGCGAACACTGAAGCTTTCTTT.

This clonotype was observed many times. The chain joins TRBV12-3 or TRBV12-4 to TRBJ1-1, with D perhaps TRBD1 (5 bases). The CDR3 has 15 residues. V was cut by 8 bases and J by 3 bases, with 19 bases left in between. The CDR3 DNA sequence: TGTGCCAGCGACCTACGGGCAGGGAGCTACACTGAAGCTTTCTTT. Translated: CASDLRAGSYTEAFF.

This clonotype was picked up a small number of times. The J gene is TRBJ2-1, the V gene TRBV7-2, with D possibly matching TRBD2 (5 bases). CDR3 length: 14 residues. Germline loops: CDR1 SGHTA, CDR2 FQGNSA. With 0 bases removed from V and 6 bases from J, the gap between germline ends came to 9 bases. The CDR3 DNA reads TGTGCCAGCAGCTTAGCAAGGACTGGCAATGAGCAGTTCTTC. Translating gives CASSLARTGNEQFF.

Ten or more counts support this clonotype. This chain joins TRBV20-1 and TRBJ1-1; D is unresolved. The CDR3 has 13 residues. The germline gives CDR1 DFQATT, CDR2 SNEGSKA (reference sequence). Trimming removed 6 bases at V and 4 bases at J, with 15 bases between. The CDR3 DNA reads TGCAGTGCCGATGTTCGGCGGGGCACTGAAGCTTTCTTT. Its protein product is CSADVRRGTEAFF.

The chain recombines TRBV6-1 with TRBJ1-1, with 11 bases aligning to TRBD1. CDR1 and CDR2 (germline): MNHNS, SASEGT. The V gene end was trimmed by 0 bases and the J gene end by 12 bases; junction bases not matched to a gene: 6. This CDR3 spans 14 amino acids. The CDR3 region is CASSEAGQGGRTFF. In DNA form, the CDR3 reads TGTGCCAGCAGTGAAGCGGGACAGGGGGGCAGGACTTTCTTT.